This record looks at one T cell receptor beta chain sequence and its context. Its antigen remains unidentified. Unique molecular identifiers were incorporated when the TCRbeta library was constructed. TCRdb processed the PCR reads anew with MiXCR; each CDR3 protein has one entry. The sample lists 440,000 or so distinct CDR3 sequences; roughly 43% were seen once. This entry comes from a study of T-cell reconstitution after alpha-beta-depleted transplantation in children. Overall study findings and caveats: The study traced high day-60 TCRbeta diversity in some patients to surviving recipient T cells and thymic progenitors. Reports say that about two months after transplant, the alpha-beta T cells came out of several hundred graft clones that had expanded.

The sequenced sample was PBMCs, obtained before TCRalphabeta/CD19-depleted stem cell transplant. This clonotype originated in a girl aged 2-10 years with aplastic anemia, due to receive a stem cell transplant.

CDR3 in DNA: TGTGCCAGCAGTCTTAGCTGGGAAAACATTCAGTACTTC. Its translation is CASSLSWENIQYF. The chain couples TRBV6-1 to TRBJ2-4; D gene ambiguous. The ends were cut back, 5 bases at V and 5 bases at J, with 10 bases in the middle. The germline V gene has CDR1 MNHNS and CDR2 SASEGT. The CDR3 spans 13 residues.